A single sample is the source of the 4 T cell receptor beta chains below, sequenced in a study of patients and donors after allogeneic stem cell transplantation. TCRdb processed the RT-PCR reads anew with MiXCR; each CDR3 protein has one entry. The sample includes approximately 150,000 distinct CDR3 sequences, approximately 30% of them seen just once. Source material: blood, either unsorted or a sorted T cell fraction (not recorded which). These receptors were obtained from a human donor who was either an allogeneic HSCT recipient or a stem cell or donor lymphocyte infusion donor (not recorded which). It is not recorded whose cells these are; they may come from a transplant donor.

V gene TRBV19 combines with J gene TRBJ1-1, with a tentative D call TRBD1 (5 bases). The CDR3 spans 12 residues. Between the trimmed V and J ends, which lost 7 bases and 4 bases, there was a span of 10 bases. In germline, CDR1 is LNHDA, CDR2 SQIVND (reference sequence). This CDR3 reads CASTQGVTEAFF. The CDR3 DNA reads TGTGCCAGTACCCAGGGTGTCACTGAAGCTTTCTTT.

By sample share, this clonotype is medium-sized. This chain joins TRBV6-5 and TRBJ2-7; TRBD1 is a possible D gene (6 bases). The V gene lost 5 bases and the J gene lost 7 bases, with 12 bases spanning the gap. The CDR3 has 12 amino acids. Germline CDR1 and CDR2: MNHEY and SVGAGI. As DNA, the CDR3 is TGTGCCAGCAGTCCATCAGGGGTAGAGCAGTACTTC. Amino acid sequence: CASSPSGVEQYF.

CDR3: CSATVVGGTYEQYF. The CDR3, as DNA: TGCAGTGCTACGGTTGTGGGCGGAACCTACGAGCAGTACTTC. The chain is built from TRBV20-1 and TRBJ2-7; D gene ambiguous. Germline V gives CDR1 DFQATT, CDR2 SNEGSKA (reference sequence). V lost 4 bases and J lost 2, with 15 bases in between. This CDR3 spans 14 amino acids.

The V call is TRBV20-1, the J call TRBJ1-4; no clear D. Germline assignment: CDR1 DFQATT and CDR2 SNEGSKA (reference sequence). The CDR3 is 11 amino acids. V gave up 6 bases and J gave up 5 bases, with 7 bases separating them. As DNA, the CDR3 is TGCAGTGCCGCCAGGAATGAAAAACTGTTTTTT. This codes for CSAARNEKLFF.